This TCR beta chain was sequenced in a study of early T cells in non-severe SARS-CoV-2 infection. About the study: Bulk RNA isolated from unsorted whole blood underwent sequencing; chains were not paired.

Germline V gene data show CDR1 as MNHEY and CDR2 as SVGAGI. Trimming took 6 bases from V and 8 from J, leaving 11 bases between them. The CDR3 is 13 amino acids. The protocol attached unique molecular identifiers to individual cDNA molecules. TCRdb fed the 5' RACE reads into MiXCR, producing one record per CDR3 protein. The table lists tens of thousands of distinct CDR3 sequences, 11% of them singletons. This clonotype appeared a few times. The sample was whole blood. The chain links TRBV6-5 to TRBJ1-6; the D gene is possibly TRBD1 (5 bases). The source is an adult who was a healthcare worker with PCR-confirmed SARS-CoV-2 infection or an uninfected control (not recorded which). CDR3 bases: TGTGCCAGCAGAGGGCAGGGAGATTCACCCCTCCACTTT. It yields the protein CASRGQGDSPLHF.